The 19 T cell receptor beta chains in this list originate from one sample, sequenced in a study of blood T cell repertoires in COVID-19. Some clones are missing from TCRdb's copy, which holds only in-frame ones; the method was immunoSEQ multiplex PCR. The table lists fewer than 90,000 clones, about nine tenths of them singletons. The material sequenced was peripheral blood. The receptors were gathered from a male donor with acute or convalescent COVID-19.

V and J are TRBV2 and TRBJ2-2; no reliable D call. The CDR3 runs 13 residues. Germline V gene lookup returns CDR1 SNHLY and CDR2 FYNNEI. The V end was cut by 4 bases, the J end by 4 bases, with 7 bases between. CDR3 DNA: TGTGCCAGCAGTGGACTCTCCACCGGGGAGCTGTTTTTT. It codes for CASSGLSTGELFF.

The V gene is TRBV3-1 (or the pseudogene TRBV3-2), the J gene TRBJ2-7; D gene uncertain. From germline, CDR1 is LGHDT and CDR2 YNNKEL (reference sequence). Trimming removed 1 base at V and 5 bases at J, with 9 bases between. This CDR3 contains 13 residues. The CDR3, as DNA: TGTGCCAGCAGCCAAGGAGAGCCCCACGAGCAGTACTTC. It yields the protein CASSQGEPHEQYF.

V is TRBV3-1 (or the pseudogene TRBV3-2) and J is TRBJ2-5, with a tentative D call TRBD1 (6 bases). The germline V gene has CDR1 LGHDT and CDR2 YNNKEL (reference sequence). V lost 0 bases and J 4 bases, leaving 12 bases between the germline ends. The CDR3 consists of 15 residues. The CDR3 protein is CASSQDPGQRETQYF. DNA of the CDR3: TGTGCCAGCAGCCAAGACCCGGGACAACGAGAGACCCAGTACTTC.

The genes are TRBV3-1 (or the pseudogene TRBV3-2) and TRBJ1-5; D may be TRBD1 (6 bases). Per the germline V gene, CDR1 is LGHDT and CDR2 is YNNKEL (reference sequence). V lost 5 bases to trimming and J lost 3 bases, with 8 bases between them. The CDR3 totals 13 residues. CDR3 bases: TGTGCCAGCAGCTCAGGGGACAATCAGCCCCAGCATTTT. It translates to CASSSGDNQPQHF.

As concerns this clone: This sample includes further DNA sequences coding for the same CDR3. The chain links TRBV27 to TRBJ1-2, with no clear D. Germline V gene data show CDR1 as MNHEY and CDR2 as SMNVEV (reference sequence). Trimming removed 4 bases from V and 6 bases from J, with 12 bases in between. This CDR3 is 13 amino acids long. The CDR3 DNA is TGTGCCAGCAGTTATCGGGGAAGAGATGGCTACACCTTC. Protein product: CASSYRGRDGYTF.

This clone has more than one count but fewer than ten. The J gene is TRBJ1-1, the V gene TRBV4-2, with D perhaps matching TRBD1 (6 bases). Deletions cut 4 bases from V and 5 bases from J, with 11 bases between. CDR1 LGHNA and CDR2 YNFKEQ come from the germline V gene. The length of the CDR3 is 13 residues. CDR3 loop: CASSRARGTEAFF. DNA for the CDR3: TGTGCCAGCAGCCGTGCAAGGGGGACTGAAGCTTTCTTT.

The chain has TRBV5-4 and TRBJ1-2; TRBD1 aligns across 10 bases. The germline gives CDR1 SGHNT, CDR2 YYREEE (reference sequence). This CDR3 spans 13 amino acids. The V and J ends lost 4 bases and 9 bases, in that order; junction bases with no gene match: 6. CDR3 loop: CASSPGQGLSYTF. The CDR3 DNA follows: TGTGCCAGCAGCCCGGGACAGGGGCTTAGCTACACCTTC.

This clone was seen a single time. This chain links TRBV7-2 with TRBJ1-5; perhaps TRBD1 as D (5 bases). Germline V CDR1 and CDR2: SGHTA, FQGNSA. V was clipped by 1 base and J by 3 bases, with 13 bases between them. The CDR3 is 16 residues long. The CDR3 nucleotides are TGTGCCAGCAGCTTAGAGGGTAGCAGGGCCAATCAGCCCCAGCATTTT. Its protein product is CASSLEGSRANQPQHF.

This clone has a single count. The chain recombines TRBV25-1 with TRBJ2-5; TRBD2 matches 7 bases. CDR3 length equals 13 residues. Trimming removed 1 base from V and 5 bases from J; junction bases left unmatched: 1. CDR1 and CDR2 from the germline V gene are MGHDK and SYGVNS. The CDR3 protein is CASSEWGGETQYF. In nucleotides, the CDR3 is TGTGCCAGCAGTGAATGGGGAGGGGAGACCCAGTACTTC.

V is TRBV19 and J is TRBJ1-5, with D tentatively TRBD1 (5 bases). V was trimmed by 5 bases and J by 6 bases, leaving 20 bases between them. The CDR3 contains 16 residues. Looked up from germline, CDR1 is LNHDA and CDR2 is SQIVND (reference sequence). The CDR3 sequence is CASSPPSAGKSQPQHF. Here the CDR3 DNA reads TGTGCCAGTAGTCCCCCTTCGGCAGGGAAAAGTCAGCCCCAGCATTTT.

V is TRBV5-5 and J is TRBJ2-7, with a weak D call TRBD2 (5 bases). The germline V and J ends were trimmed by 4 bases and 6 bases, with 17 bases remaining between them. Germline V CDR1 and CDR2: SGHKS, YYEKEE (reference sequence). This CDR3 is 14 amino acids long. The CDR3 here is CASSTHSGGGEQYF. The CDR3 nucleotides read TGTGCCAGCAGCACCCACAGTGGCGGAGGCGAGCAGTACTTC.

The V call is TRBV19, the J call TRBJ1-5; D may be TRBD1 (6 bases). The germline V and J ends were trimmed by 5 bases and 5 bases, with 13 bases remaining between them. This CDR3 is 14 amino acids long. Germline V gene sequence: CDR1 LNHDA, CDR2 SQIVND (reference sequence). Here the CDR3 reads CASSVGTSYQPQHF. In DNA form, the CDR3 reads TGTGCCAGTAGTGTCGGGACATCATATCAGCCCCAGCATTTT.

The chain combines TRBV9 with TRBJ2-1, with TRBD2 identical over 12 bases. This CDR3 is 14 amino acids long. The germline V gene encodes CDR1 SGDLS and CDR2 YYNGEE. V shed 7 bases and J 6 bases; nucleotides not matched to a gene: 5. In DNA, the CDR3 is TGTGCCAGCGGGGGACTAGCGGGCGTCAATGAGCAGTTCTTC. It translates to CASGGLAGVNEQFF.

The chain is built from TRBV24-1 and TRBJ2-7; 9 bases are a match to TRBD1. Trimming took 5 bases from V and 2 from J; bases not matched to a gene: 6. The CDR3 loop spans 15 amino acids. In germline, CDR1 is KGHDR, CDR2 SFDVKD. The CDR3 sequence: CATSVGDREPYEQYF. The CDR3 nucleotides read TGTGCCACCAGTGTAGGGGACAGGGAACCCTACGAGCAGTACTTC.

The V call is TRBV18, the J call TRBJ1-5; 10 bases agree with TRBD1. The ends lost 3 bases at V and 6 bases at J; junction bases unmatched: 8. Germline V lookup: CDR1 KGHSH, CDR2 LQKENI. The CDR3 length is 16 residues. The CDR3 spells CASSPGQGMDSQPQHF. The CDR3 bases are TGTGCCAGCTCACCGGGACAGGGGATGGATAGTCAGCCCCAGCATTTT.

The CDR3 region is CASSVAGREAFF. The CDR3 DNA sequence: TGTGCCAGCAGCGTAGCCGGGAGGGAAGCTTTCTTT. This rearrangement joins TRBV9 to TRBJ1-1; no definite D call. The CDR3 is 12 amino acids. CDR1 is SGDLS and CDR2 is YYNGEE in the germline V gene. The V gene lost 0 bases and the J gene lost 8 bases, with 8 bases spanning the gap.

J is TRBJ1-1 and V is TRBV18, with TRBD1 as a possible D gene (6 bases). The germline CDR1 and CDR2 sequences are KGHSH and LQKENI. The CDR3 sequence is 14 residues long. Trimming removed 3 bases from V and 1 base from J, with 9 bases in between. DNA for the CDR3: TGTGCCAGCTCACCCGGGGGGGCGAACACTGAAGCTTTCTTT. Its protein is CASSPGGANTEAFF.

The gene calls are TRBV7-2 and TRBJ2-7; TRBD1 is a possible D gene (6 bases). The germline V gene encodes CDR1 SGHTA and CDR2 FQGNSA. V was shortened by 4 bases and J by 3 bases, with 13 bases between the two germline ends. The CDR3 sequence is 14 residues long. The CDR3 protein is CASSWSDSRYEQYF. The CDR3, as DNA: TGTGCCAGCAGCTGGTCGGACAGCCGCTACGAGCAGTACTTC.

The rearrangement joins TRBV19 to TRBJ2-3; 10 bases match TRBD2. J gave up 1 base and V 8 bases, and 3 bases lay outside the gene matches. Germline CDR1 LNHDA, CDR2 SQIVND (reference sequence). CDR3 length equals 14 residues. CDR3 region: CASGTSARTDTQYF. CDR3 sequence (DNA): TGTGCCAGTGGGACTAGCGCTCGCACAGATACGCAGTATTTT.